This TCR beta chain stems from a study of T cell repertoires in cytomegalovirus infection. A word on this clonotype: Its antigen remains unidentified.

One entry per CDR3 protein results from TCRdb running MiXCR on the reads. The sample lists approximately 910,000 distinct CDR3 sequences, roughly 30% seen once, with around an eighth in the top ten. This receptor was identified in a human donor in good health (CMV status not recorded). Some clones in this sample may be carry-over from other donors' samples. The sequencing here drew on cultured CD8+ T cells from PBMCs, taken from culture after CMV antigen stimulation.

The CDR3: CASSTSFQARGIIYEQYV. CDR3 in DNA: TGTGCCAGCAGCACGTCCTTCCAGGCCAGGGGGATAATCTACGAGCAGTACGTC. The chain links TRBV5-4 to TRBJ2-7, with 7 bases matching TRBD1. The CDR3 loop spans 18 amino acids. Germline values: CDR1 SGHNT, CDR2 YYREEE (reference sequence). The V segment lost 4 bases and the J segment 3 bases; nucleotides outside the gene matches: 19.